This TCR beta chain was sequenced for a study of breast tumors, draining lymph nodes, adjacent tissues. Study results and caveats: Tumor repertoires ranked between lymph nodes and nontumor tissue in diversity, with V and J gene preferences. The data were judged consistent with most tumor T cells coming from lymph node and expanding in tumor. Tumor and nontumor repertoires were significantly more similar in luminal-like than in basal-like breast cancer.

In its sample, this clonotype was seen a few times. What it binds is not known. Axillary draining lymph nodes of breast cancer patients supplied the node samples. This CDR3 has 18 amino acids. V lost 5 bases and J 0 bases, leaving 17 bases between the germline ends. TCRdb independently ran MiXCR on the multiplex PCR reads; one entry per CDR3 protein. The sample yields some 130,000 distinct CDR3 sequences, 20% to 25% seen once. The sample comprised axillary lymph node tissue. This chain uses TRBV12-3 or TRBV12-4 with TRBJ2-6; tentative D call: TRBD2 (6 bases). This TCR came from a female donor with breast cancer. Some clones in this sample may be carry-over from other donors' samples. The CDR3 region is CASSPSGVASSGANVLTF. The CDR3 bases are TGTGCCAGCAGTCCCTCGGGGGTGGCAAGCTCTGGGGCCAACGTCCTGACTTTC.